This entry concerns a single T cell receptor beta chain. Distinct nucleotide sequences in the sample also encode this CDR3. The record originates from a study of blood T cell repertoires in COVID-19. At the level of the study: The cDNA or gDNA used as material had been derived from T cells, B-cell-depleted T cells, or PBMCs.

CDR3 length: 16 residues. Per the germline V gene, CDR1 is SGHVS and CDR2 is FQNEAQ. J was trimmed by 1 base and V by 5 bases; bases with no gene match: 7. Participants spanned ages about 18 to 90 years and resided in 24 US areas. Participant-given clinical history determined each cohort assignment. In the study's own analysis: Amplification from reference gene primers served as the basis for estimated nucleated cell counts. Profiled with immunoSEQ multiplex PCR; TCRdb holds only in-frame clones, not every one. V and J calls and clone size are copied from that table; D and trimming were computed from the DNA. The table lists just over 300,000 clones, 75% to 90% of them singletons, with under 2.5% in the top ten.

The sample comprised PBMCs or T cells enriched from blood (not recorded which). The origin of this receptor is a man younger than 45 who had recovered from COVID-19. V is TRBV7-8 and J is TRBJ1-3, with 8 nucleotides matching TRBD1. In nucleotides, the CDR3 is TGTGCCAGCAGCCCGCGGGACAGGTCTTCTGGAAACACCATATATTTT. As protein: CASSPRDRSSGNTIYF.